Listed below are T cell receptor beta chains from one sample, sequenced in a study of Graves' ophthalmopathy and Graves' hyperthyroidism. Each CDR3 protein gets one entry after TCRdb re-called the multiplex PCR reads with MiXCR. In the table there are hundreds of thousands of distinct CDR3 sequences, 22% of which are singletons. Material for sequencing was peripheral blood. The receptors derive from a woman aged 18-29 years with stable Graves' hyperthyroidism. Some clones in this sample may be carry-over from other donors' samples. Each CDR3 is given without its conserved first and last residue. Not every row has a clone size; where given, it reads once, few, many or a size class.

v_call: TRBV5-1; cdr3_length: 16; j_call: TRBJ2-7; clone_size: few; cdr3_aa: ASSFLFVTRDNSYEQY
v_call: TRBV20-1; cdr3_length: 13; j_call: TRBJ1-2; clone_size: many; cdr3_aa: SATTPGQGAEGYT
v_call: TRBV4-1; cdr3_length: 15; j_call: TRBJ2-4; clone_size: few; cdr3_aa: ASSQVWGLTSQNIQY
v_call: TRBV7-9; cdr3_length: 10; j_call: TRBJ1-1; clone_size: many; cdr3_aa: ASSLTKGSAF
v_call: TRBV6-5; cdr3_length: 13; j_call: TRBJ2-7; clone_size: few; cdr3_aa: ASSYQTGTGYEQY
v_call: TRBV12-3/TRBV12-4; cdr3_length: 13; j_call: TRBJ2-5; clone_size: NA; cdr3_aa: ASSFKVGRQETQY
v_call: TRBV12-3/TRBV12-4; cdr3_length: 12; j_call: TRBJ1-6; clone_size: many; cdr3_aa: ASSSRQGAEDLH
v_call: TRBV6-5; cdr3_length: 12; j_call: TRBJ2-7; clone_size: NA; cdr3_aa: ASSYDLVPYEQY
v_call: TRBV20-1; cdr3_length: 9; j_call: TRBJ2-7; clone_size: NA; cdr3_aa: SARTGVEQY
v_call: TRBV6-1; cdr3_length: 13; j_call: TRBJ2-7; clone_size: NA; cdr3_aa: ASSHWGQPSYEQY
v_call: TRBV19; cdr3_length: 11; j_call: TRBJ1-2; clone_size: many; cdr3_aa: ASRKQTFYGYT
v_call: TRBV28; cdr3_length: 14; j_call: TRBJ2-5; clone_size: NA; cdr3_aa: ASSTPPGRPQETQY
v_call: TRBV6-4; cdr3_length: 11; j_call: TRBJ2-2; clone_size: many; cdr3_aa: ASSESLIGELF
v_call: TRBV19; cdr3_length: 10; j_call: TRBJ1-5; clone_size: many; cdr3_aa: ASRNRAQPQH
v_call: TRBV7-9; cdr3_length: 13; j_call: TRBJ1-2; clone_size: many; cdr3_aa: ASSPRTVEGYGYT
v_call: TRBV20-1; cdr3_length: 11; j_call: TRBJ1-1; clone_size: many; cdr3_aa: SARGTIWTEAF
v_call: TRBV6-5; cdr3_length: 13; j_call: TRBJ1-3; clone_size: few; cdr3_aa: ASSYSGVSGNTIY
v_call: TRBV6-1; cdr3_length: 13; j_call: TRBJ2-2; clone_size: NA; cdr3_aa: ASRTGGVVTGELF
v_call: TRBV12-3/TRBV12-4; cdr3_length: 13; j_call: TRBJ1-1; clone_size: few; cdr3_aa: ASSLTGMANTEAF
v_call: TRBV27; cdr3_length: 15; j_call: TRBJ1-6; clone_size: many; cdr3_aa: ASSPHLGQGTNSPLH
v_call: TRBV6-5; cdr3_length: 11; j_call: TRBJ1-2; clone_size: NA; cdr3_aa: ASSYSTGGGYT
v_call: TRBV19; cdr3_length: 12; j_call: TRBJ1-1; clone_size: NA; cdr3_aa: ASSIDSMNTEAF
v_call: TRBV30; cdr3_length: 8; j_call: TRBJ1-1; clone_size: NA; cdr3_aa: AWSQGAAF
v_call: TRBV28; cdr3_length: 15; j_call: TRBJ2-7; clone_size: many; cdr3_aa: ASSLRGSARASYEQY
v_call: TRBV6-1; cdr3_length: 15; j_call: TRBJ1-5; clone_size: NA; cdr3_aa: ASSPRTGGPLNQPQH
v_call: TRBV5-6; cdr3_length: 11; j_call: TRBJ2-7; clone_size: NA; cdr3_aa: ASSPGAAYEQY
v_call: TRBV12-3/TRBV12-4; cdr3_length: 12; j_call: TRBJ1-2; clone_size: many; cdr3_aa: ASSPTERFYGYT
v_call: TRBV6-1; cdr3_length: 13; j_call: TRBJ2-7; clone_size: many; cdr3_aa: ASVRTGQGASEQY
v_call: TRBV6-2/TRBV6-3; cdr3_length: 13; j_call: TRBJ2-7; clone_size: many; cdr3_aa: ASSRAGSGSYEQY
v_call: TRBV19; cdr3_length: 13; j_call: TRBJ2-2; clone_size: NA; cdr3_aa: ASSPRTAYTGELF
v_call: TRBV9; cdr3_length: 14; j_call: TRBJ2-5; clone_size: many; cdr3_aa: ASSVDTGRTRVTQY
v_call: TRBV15; cdr3_length: 13; j_call: TRBJ2-5; clone_size: NA; cdr3_aa: ATKKGLALRETQY
v_call: TRBV27; cdr3_length: 11; j_call: TRBJ1-1; clone_size: many; cdr3_aa: ASSFLQGTEAF
v_call: TRBV6-2/TRBV6-3; cdr3_length: 18; j_call: TRBJ1-5; clone_size: NA; cdr3_aa: ASSYSSGTAGPNSNQPQH
v_call: TRBV7-2; cdr3_length: 13; j_call: TRBJ1-2; clone_size: many; cdr3_aa: ASSANRPPNYGYT
v_call: TRBV5-1; cdr3_length: 15; j_call: TRBJ2-2; clone_size: many; cdr3_aa: ASSDGDRDGSTGELF
v_call: TRBV15; cdr3_length: 15; j_call: TRBJ1-5; clone_size: few; cdr3_aa: ATSSSQGDRSNQPQH
v_call: TRBV2; cdr3_length: 12; j_call: TRBJ1-2; clone_size: many; cdr3_aa: ASRLQGVTYGYT
v_call: TRBV6-5; cdr3_length: 12; j_call: TRBJ2-7; clone_size: NA; cdr3_aa: ASSSAVGRYEQY
v_call: TRBV9; cdr3_length: 16; j_call: TRBJ1-2; clone_size: NA; cdr3_aa: ASSALSTGQGANYGYT
v_call: TRBV27; cdr3_length: 11; j_call: TRBJ1-5; clone_size: many; cdr3_aa: ASSWTDDQPQH
v_call: TRBV6-5; cdr3_length: 11; j_call: TRBJ2-7; clone_size: NA; cdr3_aa: ASSYSEGSEQY
v_call: TRBV20-1; cdr3_length: 13; j_call: TRBJ2-5; clone_size: many; cdr3_aa: SATSLLAPQETQY
v_call: TRBV30; cdr3_length: 10; j_call: TRBJ2-7; clone_size: few; cdr3_aa: ACQDRPYEQY
v_call: TRBV20-1; cdr3_length: 12; j_call: TRBJ1-5; clone_size: many; cdr3_aa: SATTGSNNQPQH